This T cell receptor beta chain was profiled in a study of T-cell memory formation after mild COVID-19. The study's findings and limits: Memory from before infection featured some responding clones, which suggests cross-reactive memory joined. From day 15 to 85, contracting clones were balanced between CD4 and CD8, whereas later expanders leaned toward CD4+.

TCRdb called the 5' RACE reads again in MiXCR, with one record for every CDR3 protein. The table has 400,000 to 500,000 distinct CDR3 sequences, roughly 18% seen once. A few counts support this clonotype. Its antigen is unidentified. V dropped 6 bases and J dropped 3 bases, with 14 bases sitting between them. Germline assignment: CDR1 LNHDA and CDR2 SQIVND (reference sequence). The CDR3 runs 14 residues. The TCR sequence derives from a man aged 18 to 35 who had mild COVID-19 (a few samples of this study predate the infection). Cell type and time point are not known. Sequencing was done on a sample of PBMCs or a T cell subset sorted from them (not recorded which). V gene TRBV19 combines with J gene TRBJ1-2; D not certain. The CDR3 DNA is TGTGCCAGTAGGAAAGGGAGCGCCGACTATGGCTACACCTTC. This translates into CASRKGSADYGYTF. Full variable domain (missing parts from reference TRBV19 and TRBJ1-2): DGGITQSPKYLFRKEGQNVTLSCEQNLNHDAMYWYRQDPGQGLRLIYYSQIVNDFQKGDIAEGYSVSREKKESFPLTVTSAQKNPTAFYLCASRKGSADYGYTFGSGTRLTVV.